This T cell receptor beta chain is from a study of cytomegalovirus exposure and HLA in healthy donors. Study overall: Most genotyped donors, 81% of about 400, had Caucasian-associated genetic ancestry. Study-level results: Accurate predictions that matched the HLA-A and HLA-B alleles of most subjects were reportedly made from TCR beta sequences.

This CDR3 has 13 amino acids. Looked up from germline, CDR1 is SEHNR and CDR2 is FQNEAQ (reference sequence). As for this clone: Its antigen remains unknown. A junction end diverges from the germline sequence, so it may reflect a read error.

A multiplex PCR was run with 60 Vbeta primers and 13 Jbeta primers. The data were produced by immunoSEQ multiplex PCR, yet TCRdb's version contains in-frame clones alone and is incomplete. Of over 100,000 clones in the sample, about 74% were seen once. At the time of sampling, donors were nominally healthy, though unrecorded immune exposures were likely. The rearrangement uses TRBV7-9 and TRBJ1-1, with D maybe TRBD1 (6 bases). Source material: PBMCs. The clonotype originates from a male donor in good health and CMV-seronegative. CDR3 region: CSSSLTTGPEAFF. The CDR3 DNA reads TGTTCCAGCAGCTTAACGACAGGTCCTGAAGCTTTCTTT. The full variable domain, rest sourced from reference TRBV7-9 and TRBJ1-1, is DTGVSQNPRHKITKRGQNVTFRCDPISEHNRLYWYRQTLGQGPEFLTYFQNEAQLEKSRLLSDRFSAERPKGSFSTLEIQRTEQGDSAMYLCSSSLTTGPEAFFGQGTRLTVV.